The sample holds a few counts of the clone carrying this T cell receptor beta chain. Its antigen is still unknown. The CDR3 extends over 16 amino acids. CDR1 SGHKS and CDR2 YYEKEE come from the germline V gene (reference sequence). The V and J ends lost 2 bases and 6 bases, in that order; junction bases with no gene match: 14. The data are from a study of T cell repertoires in cytomegalovirus infection. Study at large: Public TCR beta signature analysis indicated the presence of both CMV infection and matching HLA type. General study results and limits: Based on cumulative public TCR beta family frequency, carriers of CMV plus the relevant HLA were identified.

TCRdb recomputed calls from the reads with MiXCR, one row per CDR3 protein. Here the sample spans roughly 300,000 distinct CDR3 sequences, 9.5% being singletons. The chain couples TRBV5-5 to TRBJ2-7; TRBD2 aligns across 7 bases. Input material: PBMCs. The source of this sequence is a human donor in good health (CMV status not recorded). Some clones in this sample may be carry-over from other donors' samples. The CDR3 protein is CASSLGREKGPLEQYF. The CDR3 bases are TGTGCCAGCAGCTTAGGGCGGGAGAAGGGCCCCCTCGAGCAGTACTTC.